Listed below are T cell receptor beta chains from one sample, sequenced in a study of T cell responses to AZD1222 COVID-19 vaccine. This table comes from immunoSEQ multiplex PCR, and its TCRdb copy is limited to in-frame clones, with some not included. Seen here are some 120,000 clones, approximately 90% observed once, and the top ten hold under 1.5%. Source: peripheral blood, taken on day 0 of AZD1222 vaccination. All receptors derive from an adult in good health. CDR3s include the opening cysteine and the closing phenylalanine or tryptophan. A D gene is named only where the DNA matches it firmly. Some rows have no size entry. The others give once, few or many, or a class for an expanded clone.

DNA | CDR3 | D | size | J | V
TGTGCCAGCAGCAAAACATTTACGACCGGGGCGTACAGAGGGAATCAGCCCCAGCATTTT | CASSKTFTTGAYRGNQPQHF | . | once | TRBJ1-5 | TRBV21-1
TGCGCCAGCGCCGAGGGGACAGGGGTAGATACTGAAGCTTTCTTT | CASAEGTGVDTEAFF | TRBD1 | . | TRBJ1-1 | TRBV5-1
TGTGCCAGCAAAGACGGGGGGGCGCACAATGAGCAGTTCTTC | CASKDGGAHNEQFF | TRBD2 | few | TRBJ2-1 | TRBV3-1/TRBV3-2
TGTGCCAGCAGTGAAGGTCCGCGGACGATACTTTCCTACGAGCAGTACTTC | CASSEGPRTILSYEQYF | . | once | TRBJ2-7 | TRBV6-1
TGTGCCAGCTCACGACAGGGGGACGAGCAGTACTTC | CASSRQGDEQYF | TRBD1 | . | TRBJ2-7 | TRBV18
TGTGCCAGCAGCTTGAGTGGGGGGCAGGACGGGACTGAAGCTTTCTTT | CASSLSGGQDGTEAFF | . | . | TRBJ1-1 | TRBV5-6
TGTGCCAGCAGCGGACTGTCTGTAGAGGGCTACACCTTC | CASSGLSVEGYTF | . | . | TRBJ1-2 | TRBV6-5
TGTGCCAGCAGCCAAGTTTTGGGACAGTTGAACACTGAAGCTTTCTTT | CASSQVLGQLNTEAFF | TRBD1 | . | TRBJ1-1 | TRBV4-2
TGTGCCAGCAGCTCAGGGGGGCTCCAAGAGACCCAGTACTTC | CASSSGGLQETQYF | . | . | TRBJ2-5 | TRBV9
TGTGCCAGCAGCGGGACAGCCAATTCACCCCTCCACTTT | CASSGTANSPLHF | . | . | TRBJ1-6 | TRBV9
TGTGCCAGCAGCGTACAGCCTTCCGACTCCTACAATGAGCAGTTCTTC | CASSVQPSDSYNEQFF | . | once | TRBJ2-1 | TRBV7-2
TGTGCCAGTGAGACAGGGGGCGAAGTCTATGGCTACACCTTC | CASETGGEVYGYTF | TRBD1 | once | TRBJ1-2 | TRBV28
TGTGCCAGTTGGACAGGGAGGGATCCTGGCTACACCTTC | CASWTGRDPGYTF | TRBD1 | . | TRBJ1-2 | TRBV27
TGTGCCAGCAGCTTAGCGCTAGCGGATTACGAGCAGTACTTC | CASSLALADYEQYF | TRBD2 | . | TRBJ2-7 | TRBV7-9
TGTGCCAGCAATACAGGGAATGAAAAACTGTTTTTT | CASNTGNEKLFF | . | . | TRBJ1-4 | TRBV6-5
TGTGCCAGCTCACCCCGGGACGCAGAAAAACTGTTTTTT | CASSPRDAEKLFF | . | . | TRBJ1-4 | TRBV18
TGTGCCAGCCGCAGGGAATCCTATCAGCCCCAGCATTTT | CASRRESYQPQHF | . | . | TRBJ1-5 | TRBV2
TGTGCCATCAGTTTCGGGACAGGGGCGGGTACGAACACTGAAGCTTTCTTT | CAISFGTGAGTNTEAFF | TRBD1 | . | TRBJ1-1 | TRBV10-3
TGTGCCAGCAGAAGAGGACAGGCGGATTCACCCCTCCACTTT | CASRRGQADSPLHF | TRBD1 | . | TRBJ1-6 | TRBV28
TGTGCCAGCAGCTCGCACACCGGGGAGCTGTTTTTT | CASSSHTGELFF | . | . | TRBJ2-2 | TRBV7-9
TGTGCCAGCACCGCACGGAACACTGAAGCTTTCTTT | CASTARNTEAFF | . | . | TRBJ1-1 | TRBV6-5
TGTGCCAGCAGCCCCACCGGGAGGGATACGCAGTATTTT | CASSPTGRDTQYF | TRBD2 | . | TRBJ2-3 | TRBV7-9
TGTGCCAGCAGCTCAGACATGGGCCTAGGGGATACGCAGTATTTT | CASSSDMGLGDTQYF | . | . | TRBJ2-3 | TRBV7-9
TGTGCCAGCAGCTTATCATGGGGCGCCGACTATGGCTACACCTTC | CASSLSWGADYGYTF | . | . | TRBJ1-2 | TRBV7-8
TGTGCCAGCAGTTACTCGAACAGCCGTTCACCCCTCCACTTT | CASSYSNSRSPLHF | . | . | TRBJ1-6 | TRBV6-5
TGTGCCAGCAGCCCGACCCGGACGGATTACAATGAGCAGTTCTTC | CASSPTRTDYNEQFF | . | . | TRBJ2-1 | TRBV5-8
TGTGCCAGCATCTCAACGGACAGGTGGGCCTATGGCTACACCTTC | CASISTDRWAYGYTF | TRBD1 | . | TRBJ1-2 | TRBV7-2
TGTGCCAGCAGCCCCGAAGCTAACTATGGCTACACCTTC | CASSPEANYGYTF | . | . | TRBJ1-2 | TRBV7-9
TGTGCCAGCTCCTGGGGACAGGGGAACTATGGCTACACCTTC | CASSWGQGNYGYTF | TRBD1 | . | TRBJ1-2 | TRBV18
TGTGCCAGCAGTTACTCCGAAGTTGGAGGCCCGGACTCTGGAAACACCATATATTTT | CASSYSEVGGPDSGNTIYF | . | . | TRBJ1-3 | TRBV6-2/TRBV6-3
TGTGCTAGTGGCGCGGGGATCCGCGATGGCTACACCTTC | CASGAGIRDGYTF | . | . | TRBJ1-2 | TRBV12-5
TGTGCCAGCATTGGACAGGGGAAGAGCGCTGAAGCTTTCTTT | CASIGQGKSAEAFF | TRBD1 | . | TRBJ1-1 | TRBV6-5
TGTGCCAGCACCCCGGGACCCCCGAGGGGCTACACCTTC | CASTPGPPRGYTF | . | . | TRBJ1-2 | TRBV7-8
TGCGCCAGCAGCCAAGAACGGGACAGGGCAGGCTACACCTTC | CASSQERDRAGYTF | TRBD1 | . | TRBJ1-2 | TRBV4-1
TGTGCCAGTAGAGGCGGGACCCTCTATAATTCACCCCTCCACTTT | CASRGGTLYNSPLHF | . | . | TRBJ1-6 | TRBV19
TGTGCCAGCAGGCCTCGCGGGGGGGGTCCTAGCACAGATACGCAGTATTTT | CASRPRGGGPSTDTQYF | TRBD2 | . | TRBJ2-3 | TRBV6-2/TRBV6-3
TGTGCCAGCAGCCAACCCGGGACAGTCTATAATTCACCCCTCCACTTT | CASSQPGTVYNSPLHF | TRBD1 | . | TRBJ1-6 | TRBV4-2
TGTGCCAGCTCACCACCGTTGGTACAAGAGACCCAGTACTTC | CASSPPLVQETQYF | . | . | TRBJ2-5 | TRBV18
TGTGCCAGCAGTTACGGGGGGGCCGGGGCCAACGTCCTGACTTTC | CASSYGGAGANVLTF | . | . | TRBJ2-6 | TRBV6-5
TGTGCCAGCAGCCATGGAGGCACTGAAGCTTTCTTT | CASSHGGTEAFF | . | . | TRBJ1-1 | TRBV7-8
TGCGCCAGCAGCCGCCTTGCAGGGGGCAACACCGGGGAGCTGTTTTTT | CASSRLAGGNTGELFF | TRBD1 | . | TRBJ2-2 | TRBV4-1
TGTGCCAGCAGCCCGGGGGGGGTTTCACCCCTCCACTTT | CASSPGGVSPLHF | . | . | TRBJ1-6 | TRBV7-8
TGTGCCAGCACTCTTGGTACAGGTTGGCAAGGGCGTAATTCACCCCTCCACTTT | CASTLGTGWQGRNSPLHF | . | . | TRBJ1-6 | TRBV5-5
TGTGCCAGCAGTTACTCTAGCGGGGGGGCCACAGATACGCAGTATTTT | CASSYSSGGATDTQYF | TRBD2 | few | TRBJ2-3 | TRBV6-5
TGTGCTAGTGGGGCCGGGAGGCGGAACACTGAAGCTTTCTTT | CASGAGRRNTEAFF | . | . | TRBJ1-1 | TRBV12-5
TGTGCCAGCAGCCGGGACAGGGGGTACGAGCAGTACTTC | CASSRDRGYEQYF | TRBD1 | . | TRBJ2-7 | TRBV7-2
TGTGCCAGCAGTTACGCCGCTATCTATGGCTACACCTTC | CASSYAAIYGYTF | . | . | TRBJ1-2 | TRBV6-5
TGTGCCAGTACTAGGACCCACTCTGGAAACACCATATATTTT | CASTRTHSGNTIYF | . | . | TRBJ1-3 | TRBV19
TGTGCCAGCAAAGGACAGGGCGGCTCAGATACGCAGTATTTT | CASKGQGGSDTQYF | TRBD1 | . | TRBJ2-3 | TRBV18
TGTGCCAGCTCACTGGACACCTTTGATGAAAAACTGTTTTTT | CASSLDTFDEKLFF | . | . | TRBJ1-4 | TRBV18
TGTGCCAGCAGCTTAAAGTTTTCGGGACAGGGGGCGATTGTATTCGACTCTAACTATGGCTACACCTTC | CASSLKFSGQGAIVFDSNYGYTF | TRBD1 | . | TRBJ1-2 | TRBV6-6
TGTGCCAGCAGTGAAGCGGGGCAGGAGACCCAGTACTTC | CASSEAGQETQYF | . | . | TRBJ2-5 | TRBV25-1
TGTGCCTGGAGTCGGGGATATCAGCCCCAGCATTTT | CAWSRGYQPQHF | . | . | TRBJ1-5 | TRBV30
TGTGCCAGCAGCTCAAACCCTCGACAAGGTGGCAATGAGCAGTTCTTC | CASSSNPRQGGNEQFF | . | . | TRBJ2-1 | TRBV7-9
TGTGCCAGCAAGAGACCGGGCTCCTACGAGCAGTACTTC | CASKRPGSYEQYF | . | once | TRBJ2-7 | TRBV11-2
TGTGCCAGCAGTTACTCGAAGGGCGGCGATTCACCCCTCCACTTT | CASSYSKGGDSPLHF | . | . | TRBJ1-6 | TRBV6-6
TGCGCCAGCAGCCAAGTACTTGCGAGGAGGGGATCCTCTGGAAACACCATATATTTT | CASSQVLARRGSSGNTIYF | . | few | TRBJ1-3 | TRBV4-1